Following are 27 T cell receptor beta chains from one sample sequenced in a study of blood T cell repertoires in COVID-19. Profiled with immunoSEQ multiplex PCR; TCRdb holds only in-frame clones, not every one. The data show about 57,000 clones, roughly 80% seen once. The sequencing sample was made of PBMCs or T cells enriched from blood (not recorded which). The receptors were gathered from a woman between 35 and 50 years old with acute COVID-19.

The chain employs TRBV19 and TRBJ2-1, with 11 bases lining up with TRBD1. CDR1 is LNHDA and CDR2 is SQIVND in the germline V gene (reference sequence). The CDR3 length is 16 residues. Trimming cost V 6 bases and J 4 bases; bases outside gene matches: 8. The CDR3 region has the DNA TGTGCCAGTAGCTGGACAGGGGGCAACCCTTACAATGAGCAGTTCTTC. Translated, it gives CASSWTGGNPYNEQFF.

The V gene is TRBV6-1, the J gene TRBJ2-1, with D hard to call. Germline V gives CDR1 MNHNS, CDR2 SASEGT. CDR3 length: 11 amino acids. V was clipped by 2 bases and J by 12 bases, with 8 bases between them. The CDR3 DNA follows: TGTGCCAGCAGTGAACTCGCAGGGCAGTTCTTC. Residues: CASSELAGQFF.

The rearrangement uses TRBV18 and TRBJ1-6; D is uncertain. The germline CDR1 and CDR2 sequences are KGHSH and LQKENI. The CDR3 has 14 amino acids. Trimming left V 5 bases short and J 4 bases short, with 9 bases between. The CDR3 sequence is CASSARIYNSPLHF. DNA for the CDR3: TGTGCCAGCTCAGCACGTATTTATAATTCACCCCTCCACTTT.

This rearrangement joins TRBV10-3 to TRBJ2-5, with TRBD1 identical over 10 bases. The CDR3 consists of 16 residues. CDR1 is ENHRY, CDR2 SYGVKD, per germline. J was trimmed by 5 bases and V by 4 bases; bases with no gene match: 10. The DNA of the CDR3 is TGTGCCATCAGTGCAGACAGGGGGCGTTTGGACGAGACCCAGTACTTC. The encoded protein is CAISADRGRLDETQYF.

The V call is TRBV11-1, the J call TRBJ2-1; D not resolved. The CDR3 runs to 15 residues. CDR1 and CDR2 from the germline V gene are SGHAT and FQDESV (reference sequence). Trimming removed 5 bases at V and 7 bases at J, with 18 bases between. The CDR3 sequence: CASSQFVTLGNEQFF. As DNA, the CDR3 is TGTGCCAGCAGCCAATTCGTTACCCTCGGGAATGAGCAGTTCTTC.

Written as DNA, the CDR3 is TGTGCCAGCATAAACAGGGGTAACACTGAAGCTTTCTTT. It translates to CASINRGNTEAFF. The chain has TRBV2 and TRBJ1-1; 7 bases match TRBD1. Per germline, CDR1 SNHLY and CDR2 FYNNEI. V lost 7 bases, J lost 2 bases, and 4 bases stayed unmatched. The CDR3 contains 13 residues.

The chain links TRBV19 to TRBJ1-5; 8 nucleotides match TRBD1. In germline, CDR1 is LNHDA, CDR2 SQIVND (reference sequence). This CDR3 region has 14 residues. Germline trimming cut 3 bases from V and 4 bases from J; bases unmatched to any gene: 2. In DNA, the CDR3 is TGTGCCAGTAGTATCAGGGGGCAAAATCAGCCCCAGCATTTT. Amino acids: CASSIRGQNQPQHF.

Remarks on this clone: Other nucleotide sequences in the sample specify the same CDR3. The chain links TRBV3-1 (or the pseudogene TRBV3-2) to TRBJ2-5; D uncertain. CDR1 LGHDT and CDR2 YNNKEL come from the germline V gene (reference sequence). Trimming took off 0 bases at V and 5 bases at J, with 4 bases between the two ends. The CDR3 sequence is 12 residues long. The CDR3 DNA reads as TGTGCCAGCAGCCAAGAACGGGAGACCCAGTACTTC. Translation: CASSQERETQYF.

Comments on this clone: At one end the junction does not follow the germline gene, possibly because of a read error. V usage is TRBV12-3 or TRBV12-4 and J usage is TRBJ2-1; tentatively, D is TRBD1 (6 bases). The CDR3 contains 11 residues. CDR3: CASSPGTREIF. The CDR3 nucleotides read TGTGCCAGCAGTCCAGGGACAAGGGAGATCTTC.

This sequence joins TRBV9 and TRBJ1-2; TRBD1 aligns across 7 bases. Trimming took 2 bases from V and 4 from J; bases not matched to a gene: 5. Germline V gene lookup returns CDR1 SGDLS and CDR2 YYNGEE. The CDR3 loop spans 14 amino acids. The CDR3 coding sequence is TGTGCCAGCAGCGTCGACAGGGCGGCCTATGGCTACACCTTC. It is translated as CASSVDRAAYGYTF.

The rearrangement links TRBV23-1 to TRBJ1-6, with D maybe TRBD1 (5 bases). TRBV23-1 is marked as an open reading frame, function uncertain. The CDR3 loop spans 13 amino acids. V was cut by 3 bases and J by 15 bases, with 15 bases left in between. The CDR3 reads CASSQATGKILHF. CDR3 nucleotides: TGCGCCAGCAGTCAGGCCACAGGTAAGATCCTCCACTTT.

V gene TRBV11-3 combines with J gene TRBJ1-1; TRBD1 matches at 8 bases. V gave up 1 base and J gave up 10 bases; unmatched junction bases: 17. CDR3 length equals 17 residues. CDR1 is SGHNT, CDR2 YENEEA, per germline. DNA for the CDR3: TGTGCCAGCAGCTTAGCTATATCCCCTCCGACAGGGGACGGAGCTTTCTTT. Translated, it gives CASSLAISPPTGDGAFF. The full variable domain, its missing parts supplied by reference TRBV11-3 and TRBJ1-1, is EAGVVQSPRYKIIEKKQPVAFWCNPISGHNTLYWYLQNLGQGPELLIRYENEEAVDDSQLPKDRFSAERLKGVDSTLKIQPAELGDSAVYLCASSLAISPPTGDGAFFGQGTRLTVV.

This chain uses TRBV19 with TRBJ1-5; 9 bases match TRBD1. The germline gives CDR1 LNHDA, CDR2 SQIVND (reference sequence). Germline trimming cut 10 bases from V and 6 bases from J; bases unmatched to any gene: 10. CDR3 length equals 14 residues. CDR3 sequence: CATGGDRVFQPQHF. The CDR3 bases are TGTGCCACAGGAGGGGACAGGGTGTTTCAGCCCCAGCATTTT. The full variable domain, its missing parts supplied by reference TRBV19 and TRBJ1-5, is DGGITQSPKYLFRKEGQNVTLSCEQNLNHDAMYWYRQDPGQGLRLIYYSQIVNDFQKGDIAEGYSVSREKKESFPLTVTSAQKNPTAFYLCATGGDRVFQPQHFGDGTRLSIL.

The gene calls are TRBV6-5 and TRBJ1-2; a possible D gene is TRBD1 (5 bases). V was cut by 0 bases and J by 5 bases, with 16 bases left in between. The CDR3 covers 16 residues. Germline CDR1 and CDR2: MNHEY and SVGAGI. This CDR3 is CASSYSYDSLGYGYTF. CDR3 nucleotides: TGTGCCAGCAGTTACTCCTACGACAGCCTGGGGTATGGCTACACCTTC.

This clone was counted between two and nine times. The genes are TRBV3-1 (or the pseudogene TRBV3-2) and TRBJ1-4; TRBD1 might be the D (5 bases). The V gene's germline CDR1 is LGHDT and CDR2 YNNKEL (reference sequence). This CDR3 spans 13 amino acids. Trimming took 0 bases from V and 11 from J, leaving 10 bases between them. As DNA, the CDR3 is TGTGCCAGCAGCCAAGACAGGGCGATGAAACTGTTTTTT. Amino acid sequence: CASSQDRAMKLFF.

The chain employs TRBV18 and TRBJ2-1; the match to TRBD1 covers 9 bases. Germline lookup yields CDR1 KGHSH and CDR2 LQKENI. This CDR3 comprises 13 residues. After removal of 6 bases from V and 10 bases from J, the junction contained 7 bases not matched to a gene. CDR3 sequence (DNA): TGTGCCAGCTCCCGGGACAGGGCGTCAGAGCAGTTCTTC. This sequence encodes CASSRDRASEQFF.

The CDR3 here is CASSPAGWAYEQYF. The CDR3 DNA reads TGTGCCAGTAGTCCGGCAGGTTGGGCCTACGAGCAGTACTTC. The chain couples TRBV19 to TRBJ2-7; D ambiguous. In germline, CDR1 is LNHDA, CDR2 SQIVND (reference sequence). V was shortened by 5 bases and J by 2 bases, with 13 bases between the two germline ends. The CDR3 is made up of 14 amino acids.

The rearrangement links TRBV12-3 or TRBV12-4 to TRBJ1-5; no clear D. The CDR3 is 13 residues long. The V end lost 6 bases, the J end lost 4 bases, and 10 bases lay between the germline ends. CDR3 coding DNA: TGTGCCAGCAGCCCTACCCTGAATCAGCCCCAGCATTTT. It yields the protein CASSPTLNQPQHF.

This sequence joins TRBV7-9 and TRBJ2-5; 8 bases align to TRBD1. Unmatched junction bases numbered 9, after V lost 4 bases and J lost 5 bases. The CDR3 sequence is 15 residues long. Germline values: CDR1 SEHNR, CDR2 FQNEAQ (reference sequence). CDR3 sequence: CASSSLTGVGETQYF. The DNA of the CDR3 is TGTGCCAGCAGCTCCTTGACAGGGGTGGGGGAGACCCAGTACTTC.

Points on this clone: This sample includes further DNA sequences coding for the same CDR3. The chain combines TRBV5-1 with TRBJ2-3, with D maybe TRBD2 (5 bases). The CDR3 loop spans 15 amino acids. Deletions cut 2 bases from V and 3 bases from J, with 13 bases between. Germline-derived CDR1 and CDR2 are SGHRS and YFSETQ. As DNA, the CDR3 is TGCGCCAGCAGCTTACGGGGTCTCGGAACAGATACGCAGTATTTT. Its protein is CASSLRGLGTDTQYF. Looking up the rest from reference TRBV5-1 and TRBJ2-3 gives the full variable domain: KAGVTQTPRYLIKTRGQQVTLSCSPISGHRSVSWYQQTPGQGLQFLFEYFSETQRNKGNFPGRFSGRQFSNSRSEMNVSTLELGDSALYLCASSLRGLGTDTQYFGPGTRLTVL.

The chain has TRBV12-5 and TRBJ2-2, with D possibly being TRBD1 (6 bases). Looked up from germline, CDR1 is LGHNT and CDR2 is FRNRAP. This CDR3 is built from 13 residues. The germline V and J ends were trimmed by 1 base and 6 bases, with 6 bases remaining between them. The CDR3 loop is CASGLEGAGELFF. For the CDR3, the DNA is TGTGCTAGTGGTTTGGAGGGGGCCGGGGAGCTGTTTTTT.

This chain links TRBV11-2 with TRBJ2-1; no reliable D call. The CDR3 covers 13 residues. The V gene's germline CDR1 is SGHAT and CDR2 FQNNGV. V was pared by 0 bases and J by 7 bases, with 7 bases between. CDR3 sequence (DNA): TGTGCCAGCAGCTTAGAGAGGATTAATGAGCAGTTCTTC. Amino acids: CASSLERINEQFF.

This sequence joins TRBV5-1 and TRBJ1-3; possible D gene TRBD1, 6 bases. V was pared by 3 bases and J by 2 bases, with 12 bases between. Germline CDR1 is SGHRS and CDR2 is YFSETQ. This CDR3 contains 15 residues. The CDR3 nucleotides read TGCGCCAGCAGCTCAACCGGGACAACTGGAAACACCATATATTTT. Its translation is CASSSTGTTGNTIYF.

The chain is built from TRBV28 and TRBJ1-5; D not resolved. The CDR3 is 15 amino acids. CDR1 and CDR2 from the germline V gene are MDHEN and SYDVKM. Trimming took 5 bases from V and 5 from J, leaving 16 bases between them. The CDR3 coding sequence is TGTGCCAGCAGTCCGCTCTCTACAGCAGATCAGCCCCAGCATTTT. This sequence encodes CASSPLSTADQPQHF.

The J gene is TRBJ1-4, the V gene TRBV7-9, with D possibly matching TRBD1 (6 bases). The V gene's germline CDR1 is SEHNR and CDR2 FQNEAQ (reference sequence). The V end lost 5 bases, the J end lost 4 bases, and 11 bases lay between the germline ends. There are 14 residues in the CDR3. The CDR3 sequence is CASSPSDSNEKLFF. The CDR3 nucleotides are TGTGCCAGCAGCCCCTCGGACAGTAATGAAAAACTGTTTTTT.

This chain connects TRBV7-8 to TRBJ2-6; a weak D match, TRBD2 (5 bases). The length of the CDR3 is 18 residues. Germline loops: CDR1 SGHVS, CDR2 FQNEAQ. V shed 5 bases and J shed 0 bases, with 17 bases lying between them. CDR3 amino acids: CASSPGGGPVSGANVLTF. DNA for the CDR3: TGTGCCAGCAGCCCCGGTGGAGGTCCCGTCTCTGGGGCCAACGTCCTGACTTTC.

This chain links TRBV19 with TRBJ1-5; D is perhaps TRBD1 (5 bases). The ends were cut back, 7 bases at V and 9 bases at J, with 19 bases in the middle. CDR1 and CDR2 from the germline V gene are LNHDA and SQIVND (reference sequence). CDR3 length: 14 residues. CDR3 residues: CASTPGGTGLPQHF. The CDR3 DNA reads as TGTGCCAGTACCCCGGGAGGGACCGGTCTGCCCCAGCATTTT.